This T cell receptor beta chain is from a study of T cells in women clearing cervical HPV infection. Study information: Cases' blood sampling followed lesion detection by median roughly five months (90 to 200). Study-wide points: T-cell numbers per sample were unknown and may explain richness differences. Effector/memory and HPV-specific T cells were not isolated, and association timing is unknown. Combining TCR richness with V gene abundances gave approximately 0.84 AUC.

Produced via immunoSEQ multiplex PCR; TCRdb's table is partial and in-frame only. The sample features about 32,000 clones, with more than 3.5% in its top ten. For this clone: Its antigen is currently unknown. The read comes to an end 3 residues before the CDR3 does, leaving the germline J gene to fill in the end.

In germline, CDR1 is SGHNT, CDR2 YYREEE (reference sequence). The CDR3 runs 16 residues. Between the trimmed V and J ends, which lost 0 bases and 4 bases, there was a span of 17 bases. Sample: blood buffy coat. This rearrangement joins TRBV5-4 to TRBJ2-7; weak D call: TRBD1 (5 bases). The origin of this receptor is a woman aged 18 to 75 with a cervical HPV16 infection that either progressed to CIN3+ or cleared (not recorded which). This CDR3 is CASSLDKMGLFYEQYF. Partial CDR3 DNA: TGTGCCAGCAGCTTGGATAAAATGGGGCTTTTTTACGAG.